This T cell receptor (beta chain) is drawn from a study of beta chain features in type 1 diabetes (dated by TCRdb to about 2018). The study in broad terms: No differences in mean age, gender distribution, total cell number or subset yield were found between patients and healthy donors. Across all samples, around 100 million sorted cells were examined, and cell number per subset correlated strongly with RNA yield. In the study, recently diagnosed type 1 diabetes patients and matched healthy donors were compared on the TCRB repertoires of their sorted circulating CD4+ T cell subsets. Regulatory and stem cell-like memory subsets were isolated from only 8 patients and roughly eight healthy donors, whereas naive and central memory subsets came from all 30 or so donors.

Broad study findings and their caveats: Because cDNA was sequenced instead of genomic DNA, activated cells with high expression could be over-represented, although the groups did not differ in activation or CD3 levels. HLA sub-analyses involved small numbers of individuals, so any influence of HLA type on TCRB rearrangement remained unresolved. Shorter templates might be favored by PCR, yet because patient and control samples were amplified and corrected together, any such skew would affect both groups equally. In all four CD4+ subsets, TCRB CDR3 length was moderately but significantly shorter in type 1 diabetes patients. Naive, central memory and regulatory TCRB repertoires appeared to be more similar among patients than among healthy donors. Fewer insertions and more nucleotide deletions at VDJ recombination sites were observed in patients with type 1 diabetes, implying thymic rearrangement abnormalities.

From a lookup of the germline V gene, CDR1 and CDR2 are SGHTA and FQGNSA. From the cysteine up to the phenylalanine, the CDR3 has a length of 15 residues. Only the CDR3 DNA stays, 45 bases, in frame from base 1. V and J are trimmed by 8 bases and 6 bases, and the gene matches miss 15 bases of the junction. A word on this clone: This clone's antigen is unknown. No per-base quality is available; no much larger clone lies one base away.

All of the isolated RNA was reverse transcribed with the High Capacity cDNA Reverse Transcription Kit, so expressed TCRB transcripts were sequenced. Naive, central memory and regulatory T cell samples underwent deep immunoSEQ sequencing, averaging about 3.57 million total reads per sample. After sorted cells were lysed in RLT buffer, RNA was extracted with DNase-treated RNeasy Micro or Mini kits, with the choice depending on cell number. To prevent cross-contamination, each cell subset was processed individually, whereas patient and healthy donor samples were processed jointly. The immunoSEQ multiplex PCR was used to amplify TCRB sequences from cDNA, yielding 87-bp fragments that span the CDR3 region. Sequencing of the amplicons was done on the Illumina HiSeq platform. The authors' analysis ran thus. Synthetic template baselines were used to correct PCR bias computationally, reads within Hamming distance 2 were collapsed, and singletons that could not be merged were discarded. Reads were aligned to IMGT to assign V, D and J genes, CDR3 length, and insertions or deletions at six rearrangement sites. Clonotype counts were normalized to sorted cell number within each subset before computing true diversity and Gini coefficients with the tcR R package. The overlap coefficient, calculated on TCRB nucleotide sequences, was used to measure repertoire sharing. Out-of-frame TCRB sequences from naive cells were analyzed as a proxy for the pre-selection repertoire. Not all clones reach the TCRdb copy of this immuneACCESS table, which keeps in-frame sequences only. Checked studies attribute under half of the gap to unresolved V genes and leave the rest unexplained. Clone size and the V and J calls come from that table; the DNA yielded D and trimming. The sample table records roughly 370,000 clones; about 14% of these occur just once. About 0.04% of the sample is held by the ten biggest clonotypes.

Each donor gave one peripheral blood draw, approximately 0.11 L on average, collected into heparinised tubes. A BD FACSAria II and a panel including CD45RO, CCR7, CD25, CD127, CD95 and CD27 were used to sort naive, central memory, regulatory and stem cell-like memory CD4+ T cells. A purity above 95% was achieved for all sorted populations. Right away, PBMCs were isolated by Lymphoprep density gradient centrifugation and were stained directly, with no culture step. So that batch effects would be minimized, each experiment stained and sorted samples in pairs, pairing one healthy donor with one patient.

The V and J segments used are TRBV7-2 and TRBJ1-2; 7 central bases correspond to TRBD1. The sample taken for sequencing was naive CD4+ T cells from blood. The intended sense of this specimen's cell subset or site label: true naive CD4+ T cells. The sequence derives from a man younger than 40 in good health. The nucleotide sequence reads TGTGCCAGCGACCCGACCGGGACAGTAAGCCATGGCTACACCTTC. Its translation reads: CASDPTGTVSHGYTF.